This T cell receptor beta chain was sequenced during a study of T-cell memory formation after mild COVID-19. At the level of the study: TCR clusters mostly belonged to single donors.

Ten or more counts support this clonotype. The antigen is unknown. TCRdb reprocessed the 5' RACE reads via MiXCR and lists one record per CDR3 protein. The table has 120,000 or so distinct CDR3 sequences, approximately 5.9% seen once. Whole-study findings and limits: Researchers could not confirm that second-wave clones peaking on day 37 targeted SARS-CoV-2. CD4+ contracting clones were found mainly in CM and EM, and CD8+ ones in EMRA. There were some responding clones in pre-infection memory, which suggested that cross-reactive memory had joined.

Source material: PBMCs or a T cell subset sorted from them (not recorded which). The TCR was taken from an adult woman who had mild COVID-19 (a few samples of this study predate the infection). Cell type and time point are not known.

The CDR3 loop is CASSLVQRAEQFF. The DNA for the CDR3 is TGTGCCAGCAGCTTAGTACAGAGGGCTGAGCAGTTCTTC. The gene calls are TRBV11-3 and TRBJ2-1, with D possibly being TRBD2 (5 bases). The CDR3 has 13 amino acids. Trimming removed 1 base from V and 9 bases from J, with 10 bases in between. Germline CDR1 is SGHNT and CDR2 is YENEEA.